The 4 T cell receptor beta chains listed next were all sequenced from one sample in a study of cytomegalovirus exposure and HLA in healthy donors. PCR involved 60 Vbeta and 13 Jbeta primers. The table came from immunoSEQ multiplex PCR; TCRdb's copy has only in-frame clones and leaves some out. The sample comprises fewer than 120,000 clones, roughly 78% of which are singletons, and around 1.3% rests with the top ten. Specimen: PBMCs. The receptors were gathered from a woman aged 25 to 39 in good health and CMV-seronegative.

In this sample, this clone turned up once. The chain carries TRBV29-1 and TRBJ2-6, with 12 bases aligning to TRBD1. This CDR3 has 18 amino acids. V shed 1 base and J 2 bases; nucleotides not matched to a gene: 6. Germline assignment: CDR1 SQVTM and CDR2 ANQGSEA. The CDR3 loop reads CSVEGLGTGGAGANVLTF. As DNA, the CDR3 is TGCAGCGTTGAAGGACTAGGGACAGGGGGCGCTGGGGCCAACGTCCTGACTTTC. The full variable domain, rest sourced from reference TRBV29-1 and TRBJ2-6, is SAVISQKPSRDICQRGTSLTIQCQVDSQVTMMFWYRQQPGQSLTLIATANQGSEATYESGFVIDKFPISRPNLTFSTLTVSNMSPEDSSIYLCSVEGLGTGGAGANVLTFGAGSRLTVL.

The genes are TRBV2 and TRBJ1-5, with TRBD1 as a possible D gene (6 bases). The V gene lost 1 base and the J gene lost 0 bases, with 7 bases spanning the gap. Germline CDR1 reads SNHLY; CDR2 reads FYNNEI. The CDR3 is made up of 15 amino acids. Written as DNA, the CDR3 is TGTGCCAGCAGTGAAGGACAGGTTAGCAATCAGCCCCAGCATTTT. Encoded protein: CASSEGQVSNQPQHF.

This chain links TRBV4-3 with TRBJ2-2, with D possibly TRBD1 on 5 matching bases. Germline V gene sequence: CDR1 LGHNA, CDR2 YSLEER. The CDR3 is 14 amino acids. V dropped 3 bases and J dropped 5 bases, with 10 bases sitting between them. The CDR3 sequence: CASSHMGRTGELFF. In nucleotides, the CDR3 is TGCGCCAGCAGCCACATGGGGCGGACCGGGGAGCTGTTTTTT.

The CDR3 loop reads CASSRGGGGQETQYF. The DNA of the CDR3 is TGTGCCAGCAGCCGGGGAGGGGGGGGCCAAGAGACCCAGTACTTC. V and J are TRBV28 and TRBJ2-5; TRBD2 is a possible D gene (7 bases). CDR1 and CDR2 from the germline V gene are MDHEN and SYDVKM. The CDR3 runs 15 residues. V dropped 6 bases and J dropped 1 base, with 15 bases sitting between them.